These T cell receptor beta chains were read from a single sample in a study of T-cell memory formation after mild COVID-19. Using its own MiXCR run on the 5' RACE reads, TCRdb lists one record per CDR3 protein. The sample includes some 82,000 distinct CDR3 sequences, about 13% of them seen just once. The material sequenced was PBMCs or a T cell subset sorted from them (not recorded which). The receptors stem from a man younger than 30 who had mild COVID-19 (a few samples of this study predate the infection). Cell type and time point are not known. Both conserved end residues are part of each CDR3. The D gene is left open where the match is weak. Size is omitted from some rows. Given values are once, few, many or a class for expanded clones.

cdr3_length	v_call	clone_size	j_call	d_call	cdr3_nt	cdr3_aa
14	TRBV29-1	many	TRBJ2-7	TRBD1	TGCAGCGTTGGATTTGAGGGGGCGCTTTACGAGCAGTACTTC	CSVGFEGALYEQYF
14	TRBV7-6	.	TRBJ2-5	TRBD1	TGTGCCAGCAGCTTACGGGACAGCGAAGAGACCCAGTACTTC	CASSLRDSEETQYF
11	TRBV6-2/TRBV6-3	.	TRBJ1-1	.	TGTGCCAGCAGTTTTCCCACTGAAGCTTTCTTT	CASSFPTEAFF
16	TRBV24-1	.	TRBJ2-3	TRBD1	TGTGCCACCAGTGATAGGACAGGGTGGGGCACAGATACGCAGTATTTT	CATSDRTGWGTDTQYF
15	TRBV12-3/TRBV12-4	.	TRBJ2-7	TRBD1	TGTGCCAGCAGTGTCCTCGGGACAGGAGACCCCGAGCAGTACTTC	CASSVLGTGDPEQYF
16	TRBV5-1	.	TRBJ1-6	TRBD1	TGCGCCAGCAGCCAATCGGGACAGGGCTTGGCTTCACCCCTCCACTTT	CASSQSGQGLASPLHF
15	TRBV6-5	few	TRBJ2-2	.	TGTGCCAGCAGTTATGGGGGGATTGCGCTCGGGGAGCTGTTTTTT	CASSYGGIALGELFF
16	TRBV5-1	few	TRBJ2-5	TRBD2	TGCGCCAGCAGCCCACGGACTAGCGGGGTTGAAGAGACCCAGTACTTC	CASSPRTSGVEETQYF
14	TRBV27	.	TRBJ2-1	TRBD1	TGTGCCAGCAGCAGGGACAGGGGTGGCAATGAGCAGTTCTTC	CASSRDRGGNEQFF
14	TRBV6-2/TRBV6-3	few	TRBJ2-5	.	TGTGCCAGCAGTTACCTGGGGGATGGGGAGACCCAGTACTTC	CASSYLGDGETQYF
16	TRBV4-3	.	TRBJ1-1	.	TGCGCCAGCAGCCAAGATTATCGTGTCCAGAACACTGAAGCTTTCTTT	CASSQDYRVQNTEAFF
12	TRBV7-6	.	TRBJ2-1	.	TGTGCCAGCAGGGGGGCGCGGGATGAGCAGTTCTTC	CASRGARDEQFF
15	TRBV7-2	.	TRBJ1-2	TRBD1	TGTGCCAGCAGCCCGGGACAGGGGTCCGGCTATGGCTACACCTTC	CASSPGQGSGYGYTF
15	TRBV28	.	TRBJ2-2	.	TGTGCCAGCAGACAGTGGGGGGAAACCACCGGGGAGCTGTTTTTT	CASRQWGETTGELFF
16	TRBV10-3	few	TRBJ1-1	TRBD1	TGTGCCATCAGTGAGTCTGTAGAGGGGGCTTATACTGAAGCTTTCTTT	CAISESVEGAYTEAFF
15	TRBV15	.	TRBJ2-7	TRBD1	TGTGCCACCAGCGGACAGGGACTTAGCTCCTACGAGCAGTACTTC	CATSGQGLSSYEQYF
14	TRBV7-9	few	TRBJ1-2	.	TGTGCCAGCAGCCCGGAAGTGGCAGACTATGGCTACACCTTC	CASSPEVADYGYTF
15	TRBV6-2/TRBV6-3	.	TRBJ1-1	.	TGTGCCAGCAGTTACCCCCCCACAGGGTACACTGAAGCTTTCTTT	CASSYPPTGYTEAFF
11	TRBV25-1	.	TRBJ1-1	.	TGTGCCAGCAGTTCAGGGTCTGAAGCTTTCTTT	CASSSGSEAFF
14	TRBV12-3/TRBV12-4	few	TRBJ1-5	.	TGTGCCAGCAGGCCCGTTGGCCTCAATCAGCCCCAGCATTTT	CASRPVGLNQPQHF
15	TRBV7-9	.	TRBJ1-4	TRBD1	TGTGCCAGCAGCTTAGGAGTACAGGGGAATGAAAAACTGTTTTTT	CASSLGVQGNEKLFF
15	TRBV24-1	few	TRBJ1-5	.	TGTGCCCTTTCGGGGCAGACCCATAGCAATCAGCCCCAGCATTTT	CALSGQTHSNQPQHF
15	TRBV27	.	TRBJ1-1	.	TGTGCCAGCAGTTTATTCACAGGGAGGGACACTGAAGCTTTCTTT	CASSLFTGRDTEAFF
16	TRBV27	many	TRBJ1-2	.	TGTGCCAGCAGCTCCCCTTCGGCGGGGTCGAACTATGGCTACACCTTC	CASSSPSAGSNYGYTF
16	TRBV5-1	few	TRBJ2-1	.	TGCGCCAGCAGCTTGGCCGTGGCTCGGTCCTACAATGAGCAGTTCTTC	CASSLAVARSYNEQFF
12	TRBV3-1	few	TRBJ2-2	.	TGTGCCAGCAGCCGCCCGGGGCTCGAGCTGTTTTTT	CASSRPGLELFF
18	TRBV9	.	TRBJ2-5	TRBD2	TGTGCCAGCAGCGACGGGACTAGCGGGCCACTAGGGAAAGAGACCCAGTACTTC	CASSDGTSGPLGKETQYF
15	TRBV5-1	few	TRBJ2-1	TRBD1	TGCGCCAGCAATAAGGGACAGAGCTCCTACAATGAGCAGTTCTTC	CASNKGQSSYNEQFF
15	TRBV6-5	.	TRBJ2-1	TRBD2	TGTGCCAGCAGTTACACTAGCGGGGGGGCCTTGGGGCAGTTCTTC	CASSYTSGGALGQFF
14	TRBV11-2	few	TRBJ2-7	.	TGTGCCAGCAGCGGCACGGACCCCTCCTACGAGCAGTACTTC	CASSGTDPSYEQYF
14	TRBV25-1	.	TRBJ2-3	.	TGTGCCAGCAGTGAAGGTCAGGGCACAGATACGCAGTATTTT	CASSEGQGTDTQYF
14	TRBV12-3/TRBV12-4	few	TRBJ2-1	.	TGTGCCAGCAGTTTTCCAGGATTGAACAATGAGCAGTTCTTC	CASSFPGLNNEQFF
13	TRBV6-5	.	TRBJ2-4	.	TGTGCCAGCAGTTACGGAGTCGCGAACATTCAGTACTTC	CASSYGVANIQYF